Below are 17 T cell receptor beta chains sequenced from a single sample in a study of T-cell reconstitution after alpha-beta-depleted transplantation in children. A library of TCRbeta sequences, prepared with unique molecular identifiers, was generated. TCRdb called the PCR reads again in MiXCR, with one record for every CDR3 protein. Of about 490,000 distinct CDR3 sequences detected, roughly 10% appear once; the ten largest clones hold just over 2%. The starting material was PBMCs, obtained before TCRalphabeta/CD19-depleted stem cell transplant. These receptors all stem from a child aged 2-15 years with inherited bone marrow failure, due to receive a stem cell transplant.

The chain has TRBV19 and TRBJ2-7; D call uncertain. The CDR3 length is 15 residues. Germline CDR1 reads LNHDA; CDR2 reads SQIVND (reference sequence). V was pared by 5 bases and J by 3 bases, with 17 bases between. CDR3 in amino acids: CASSDNLRRNYEQYF. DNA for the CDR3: TGTGCCAGTAGTGATAATCTTCGGCGGAACTACGAGCAGTACTTC.

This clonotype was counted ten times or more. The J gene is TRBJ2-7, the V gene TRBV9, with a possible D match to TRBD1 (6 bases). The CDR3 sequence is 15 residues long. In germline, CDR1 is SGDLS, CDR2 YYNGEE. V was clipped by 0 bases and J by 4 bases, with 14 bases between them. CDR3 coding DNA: TGTGCCAGCAGCGTAGCGTGGGGGCTGGGATACGAGCAGTACTTC. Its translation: CASSVAWGLGYEQYF.

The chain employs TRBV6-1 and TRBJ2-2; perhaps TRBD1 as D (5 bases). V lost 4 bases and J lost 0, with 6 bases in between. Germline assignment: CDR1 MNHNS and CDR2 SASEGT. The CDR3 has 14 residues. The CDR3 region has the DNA TGTGCCAGCAGTGGACAGTCGAACACCGGGGAGCTGTTTTTT. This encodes CASSGQSNTGELFF.

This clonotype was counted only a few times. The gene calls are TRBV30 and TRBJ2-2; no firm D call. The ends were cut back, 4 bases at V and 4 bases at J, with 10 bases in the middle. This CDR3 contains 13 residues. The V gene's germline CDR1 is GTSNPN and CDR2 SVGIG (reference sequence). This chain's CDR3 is CAWTVRLTGELFF. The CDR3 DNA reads TGTGCCTGGACCGTCAGGCTCACCGGGGAGCTGTTTTTT.

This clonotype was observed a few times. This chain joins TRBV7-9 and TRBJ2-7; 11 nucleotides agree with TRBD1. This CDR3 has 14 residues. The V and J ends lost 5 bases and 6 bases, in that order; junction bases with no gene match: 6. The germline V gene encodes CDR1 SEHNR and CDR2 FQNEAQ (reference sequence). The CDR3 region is CASSPGGTGGEQYF. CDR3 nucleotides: TGTGCCAGCAGCCCGGGGGGGACAGGGGGCGAGCAGTACTTC.

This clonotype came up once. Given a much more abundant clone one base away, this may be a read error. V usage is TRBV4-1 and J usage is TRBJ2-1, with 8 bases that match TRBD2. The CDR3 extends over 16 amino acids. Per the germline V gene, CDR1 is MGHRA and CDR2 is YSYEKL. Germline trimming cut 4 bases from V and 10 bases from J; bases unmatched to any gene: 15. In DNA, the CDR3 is TGCGCCAGCAGCCCAGATCTACTAGCGGCCTACGGGGAGCAGTTCTTC. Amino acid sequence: CASSPDLLAAYGEQFF.

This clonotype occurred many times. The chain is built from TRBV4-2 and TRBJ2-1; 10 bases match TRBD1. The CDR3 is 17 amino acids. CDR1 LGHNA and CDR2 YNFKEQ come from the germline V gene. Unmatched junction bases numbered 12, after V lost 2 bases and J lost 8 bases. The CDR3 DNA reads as TGTGCCAGCAGCCAAATCCCCTGGACAGGGGGTGCGGATGAGCAGTTCTTC. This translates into CASSQIPWTGGADEQFF.

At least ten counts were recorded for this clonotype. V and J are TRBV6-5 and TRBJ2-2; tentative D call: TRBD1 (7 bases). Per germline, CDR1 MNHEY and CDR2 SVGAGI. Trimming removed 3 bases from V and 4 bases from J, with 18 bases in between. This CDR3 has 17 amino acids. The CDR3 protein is CASSYSQGGPSTGELFF. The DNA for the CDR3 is TGTGCCAGCAGTTATTCTCAGGGGGGACCCAGCACCGGGGAGCTGTTTTTT.

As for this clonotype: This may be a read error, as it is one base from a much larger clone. The CDR3 nucleotides read TGTGCCAGTTTGGCGGGAGGGCTATTGGGTGAGCAGTTCTTC. This translates into CASLAGGLLGEQFF. This chain joins TRBV19 and TRBJ2-1; 9 bases are shared with TRBD2. CDR3 size: 14 residues. The germline CDR1 and CDR2 sequences are LNHDA and SQIVND (reference sequence). J lost 9 bases, V lost 8 bases, and 11 bases had no gene match.

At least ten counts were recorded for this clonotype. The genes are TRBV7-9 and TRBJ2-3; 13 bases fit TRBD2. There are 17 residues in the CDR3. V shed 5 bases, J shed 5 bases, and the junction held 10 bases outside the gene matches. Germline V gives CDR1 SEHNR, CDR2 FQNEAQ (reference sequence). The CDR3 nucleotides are TGTGCCAGCAGCAAGCGGACTAGCGGGAGTGGTGGAGATACGCAGTATTTT. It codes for CASSKRTSGSGGDTQYF. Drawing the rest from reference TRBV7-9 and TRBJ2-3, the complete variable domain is DTGVSQNPRHKITKRGQNVTFRCDPISEHNRLYWYRQTLGQGPEFLTYFQNEAQLEKSRLLSDRFSAERPKGSFSTLEIQRTEQGDSAMYLCASSKRTSGSGGDTQYFGPGTRLTVL.

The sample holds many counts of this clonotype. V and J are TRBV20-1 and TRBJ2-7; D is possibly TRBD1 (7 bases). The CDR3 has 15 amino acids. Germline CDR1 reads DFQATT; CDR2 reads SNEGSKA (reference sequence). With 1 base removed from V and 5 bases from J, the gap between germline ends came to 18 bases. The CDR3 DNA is TGCAGTGCTAGAGGGGAGCGGAGGGGGCTGGACGAGCAGTACTTC. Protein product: CSARGERRGLDEQYF.

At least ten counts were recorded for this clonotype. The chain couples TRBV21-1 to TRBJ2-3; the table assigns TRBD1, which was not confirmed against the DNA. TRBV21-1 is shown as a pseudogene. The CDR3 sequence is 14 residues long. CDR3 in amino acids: CASSKRGKTDTQYF. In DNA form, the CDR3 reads TGTGCCAGCAGCAAAAGGGGGAAAACAGATACGCAGTATTTT.

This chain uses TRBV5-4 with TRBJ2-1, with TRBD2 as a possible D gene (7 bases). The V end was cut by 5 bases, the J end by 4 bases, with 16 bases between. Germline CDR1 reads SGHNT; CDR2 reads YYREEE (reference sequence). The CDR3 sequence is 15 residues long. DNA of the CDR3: TGTGCCAGCAGTGGAAAGCGGGACATTTACAATGAGCAGTTCTTC. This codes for CASSGKRDIYNEQFF.

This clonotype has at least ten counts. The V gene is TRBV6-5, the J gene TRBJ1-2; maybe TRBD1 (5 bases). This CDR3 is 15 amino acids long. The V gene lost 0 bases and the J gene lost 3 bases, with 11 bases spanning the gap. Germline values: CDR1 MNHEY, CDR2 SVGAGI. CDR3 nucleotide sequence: TGTGCCAGCAGTTACTCGGACACCGCTCACTATGGCTACACCTTC. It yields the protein CASSYSDTAHYGYTF.

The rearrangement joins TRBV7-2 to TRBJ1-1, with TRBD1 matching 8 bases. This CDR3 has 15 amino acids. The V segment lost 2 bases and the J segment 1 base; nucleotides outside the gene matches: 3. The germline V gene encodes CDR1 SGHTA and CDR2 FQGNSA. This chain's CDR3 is CASSLLGQANTEAFF. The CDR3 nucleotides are TGTGCCAGCAGCTTATTGGGACAGGCGAACACTGAAGCTTTCTTT.

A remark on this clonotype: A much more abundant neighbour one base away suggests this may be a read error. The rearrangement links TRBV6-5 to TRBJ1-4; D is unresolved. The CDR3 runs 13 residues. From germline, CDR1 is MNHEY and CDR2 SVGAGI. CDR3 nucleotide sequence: TGTGCCAGCAGTTGGAGTATTAATGAAAACCTGTTTTTT. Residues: CASSWSINENLFF.

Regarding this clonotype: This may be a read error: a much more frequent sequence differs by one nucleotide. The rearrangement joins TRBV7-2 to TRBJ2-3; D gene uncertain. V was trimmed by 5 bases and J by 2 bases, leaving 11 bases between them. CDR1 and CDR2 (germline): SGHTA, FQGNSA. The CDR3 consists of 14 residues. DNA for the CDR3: TGTGCCAGCAGCCCCCCAGCCCTCACAGATACGCAGTATTTT. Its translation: CASSPPALTDTQYF.